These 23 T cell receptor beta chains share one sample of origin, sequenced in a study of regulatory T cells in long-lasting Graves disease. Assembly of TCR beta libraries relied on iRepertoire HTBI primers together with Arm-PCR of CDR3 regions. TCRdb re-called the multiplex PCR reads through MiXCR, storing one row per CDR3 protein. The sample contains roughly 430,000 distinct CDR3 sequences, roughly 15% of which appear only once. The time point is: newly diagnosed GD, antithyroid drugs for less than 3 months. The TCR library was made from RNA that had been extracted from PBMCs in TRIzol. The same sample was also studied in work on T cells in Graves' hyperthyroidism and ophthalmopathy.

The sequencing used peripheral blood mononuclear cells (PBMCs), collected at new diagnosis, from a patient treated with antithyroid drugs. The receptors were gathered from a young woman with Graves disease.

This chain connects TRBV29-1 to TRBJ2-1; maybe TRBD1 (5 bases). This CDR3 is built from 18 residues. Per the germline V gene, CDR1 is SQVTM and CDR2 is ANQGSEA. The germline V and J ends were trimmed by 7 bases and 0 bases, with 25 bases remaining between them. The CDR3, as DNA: TGCAGCGCCTCTGATCCCCTCTGGGGCCTTAGCTCCTACAATGAGCAGTTCTTC. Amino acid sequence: CSASDPLWGLSSYNEQFF.

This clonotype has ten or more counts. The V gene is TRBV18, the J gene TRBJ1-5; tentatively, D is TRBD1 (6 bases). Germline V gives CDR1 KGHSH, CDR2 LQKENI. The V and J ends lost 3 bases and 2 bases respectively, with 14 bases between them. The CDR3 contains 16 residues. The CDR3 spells CASSPSGGDGNQPQHF. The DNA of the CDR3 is TGTGCCAGCTCACCGTCTGGGGGCGACGGCAATCAGCCCCAGCATTTT.

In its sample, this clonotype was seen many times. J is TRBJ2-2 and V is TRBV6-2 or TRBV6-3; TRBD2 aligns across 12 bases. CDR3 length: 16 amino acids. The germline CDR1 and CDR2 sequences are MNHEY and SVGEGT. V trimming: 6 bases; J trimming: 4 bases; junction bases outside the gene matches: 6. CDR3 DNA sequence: TGTGCCAGCAGCCTGGGACTAGCGGGCTCCACCGGGGAGCTGTTTTTT. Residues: CASSLGLAGSTGELFF.

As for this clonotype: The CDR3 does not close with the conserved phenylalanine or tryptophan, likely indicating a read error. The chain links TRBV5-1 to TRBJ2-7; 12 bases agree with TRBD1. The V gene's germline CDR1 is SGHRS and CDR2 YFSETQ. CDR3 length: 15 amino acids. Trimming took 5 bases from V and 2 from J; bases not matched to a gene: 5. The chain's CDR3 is CASRWGQGAPYEQYL. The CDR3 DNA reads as TGCGCCAGCAGATGGGGACAGGGGGCTCCCTACGAGCAGTACCTC.

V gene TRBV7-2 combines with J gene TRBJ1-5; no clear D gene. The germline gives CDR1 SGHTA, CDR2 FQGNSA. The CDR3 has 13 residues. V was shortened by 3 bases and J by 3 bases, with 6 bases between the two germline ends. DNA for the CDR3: TGTGCCAGCAGCTTTGACATCAATCAGCCCCAGCATTTT. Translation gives CASSFDINQPQHF.

CDR3 sequence: CAWRFQILDRAYSGNTIYF. The CDR3 nucleotides are TGTGCCTGGAGGTTTCAGATTCTGGACAGGGCTTACTCTGGAAACACCATATATTTT. This sequence joins TRBV30 and TRBJ1-3; 8 nucleotides agree with TRBD1. The J segment lost 0 bases and the V segment lost 3 bases, leaving 16 bases of the junction unmatched. CDR3 length equals 19 residues. Germline lookup yields CDR1 GTSNPN and CDR2 SVGIG (reference sequence). Complete variable domain (other parts from reference TRBV30 and TRBJ1-3): SQTIHQWPATLVQPVGSPLSLECTVEGTSNPNLYWYRQAAGRGLQLLFYSVGIGQISSEVPQNLSASRPQDRQFILSSKKLLLSDSGFYLCAWRFQILDRAYSGNTIYFGEGSWLTVV.

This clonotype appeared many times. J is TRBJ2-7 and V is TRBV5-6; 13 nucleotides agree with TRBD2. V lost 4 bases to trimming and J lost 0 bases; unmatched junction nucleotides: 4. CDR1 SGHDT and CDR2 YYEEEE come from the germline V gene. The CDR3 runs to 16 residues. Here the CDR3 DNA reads TGTGCCAGCAGCCGCTGGACTAGCGGGAGCTCCTACGAGCAGTACTTC. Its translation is CASSRWTSGSSYEQYF.

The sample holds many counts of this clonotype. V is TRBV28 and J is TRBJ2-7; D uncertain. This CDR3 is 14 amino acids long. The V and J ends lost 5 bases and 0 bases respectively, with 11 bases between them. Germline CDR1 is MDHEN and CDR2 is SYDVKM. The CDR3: CASSLPLGSYEQYF. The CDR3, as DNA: TGTGCCAGCAGTCTCCCCTTGGGCTCCTACGAGCAGTACTTC. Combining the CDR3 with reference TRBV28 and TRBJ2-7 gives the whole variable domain DVKVTQSSRYLVKRTGEKVFLECVQDMDHENMFWYRQDPGLGLRLIYFSYDVKMKEKGDIPEGYSVSREKKERFSLILESASTNQTSMYLCASSLPLGSYEQYFGPGTRLTVT.

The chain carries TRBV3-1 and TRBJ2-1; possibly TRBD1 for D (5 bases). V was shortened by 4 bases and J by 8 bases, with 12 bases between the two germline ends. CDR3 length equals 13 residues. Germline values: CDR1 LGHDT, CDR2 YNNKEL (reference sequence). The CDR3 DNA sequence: TGTGCCAGCAGCCGTGGACACTTGGATGAGCAGTTCTTC. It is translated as CASSRGHLDEQFF.

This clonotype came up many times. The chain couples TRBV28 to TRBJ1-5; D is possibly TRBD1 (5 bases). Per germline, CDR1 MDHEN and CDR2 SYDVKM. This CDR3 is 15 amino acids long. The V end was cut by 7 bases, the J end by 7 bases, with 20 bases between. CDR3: CASKSGTLSGQPQHF. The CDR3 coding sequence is TGTGCCAGCAAAAGCGGGACCCTCTCTGGACAGCCCCAGCATTTT.

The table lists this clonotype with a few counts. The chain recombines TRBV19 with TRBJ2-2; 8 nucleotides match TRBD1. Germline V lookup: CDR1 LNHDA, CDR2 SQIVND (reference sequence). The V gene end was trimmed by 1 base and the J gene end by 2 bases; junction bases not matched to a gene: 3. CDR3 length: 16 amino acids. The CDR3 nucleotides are TGTGCCAGTAGTATAGGGGGGACAGGTAACACCGGGGAGCTGTTTTTT. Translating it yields CASSIGGTGNTGELFF.

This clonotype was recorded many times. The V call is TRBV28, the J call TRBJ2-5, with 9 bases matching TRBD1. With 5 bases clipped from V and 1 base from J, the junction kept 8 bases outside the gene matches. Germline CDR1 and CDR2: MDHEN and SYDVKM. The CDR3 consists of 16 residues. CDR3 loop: CASSLQGAHPQETQYF. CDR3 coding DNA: TGTGCCAGCAGTCTACAGGGGGCGCACCCCCAAGAGACCCAGTACTTC.

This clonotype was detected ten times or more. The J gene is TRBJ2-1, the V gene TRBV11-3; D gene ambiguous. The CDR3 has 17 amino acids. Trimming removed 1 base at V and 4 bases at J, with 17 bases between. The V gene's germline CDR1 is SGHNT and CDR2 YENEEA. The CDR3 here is CASSLAGLCRKYNEQFF. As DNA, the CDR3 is TGTGCCAGCAGCTTAGCTGGGTTATGTAGGAAATACAATGAGCAGTTCTTC. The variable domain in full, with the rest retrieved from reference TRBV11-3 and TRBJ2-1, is EAGVVQSPRYKIIEKKQPVAFWCNPISGHNTLYWYLQNLGQGPELLIRYENEEAVDDSQLPKDRFSAERLKGVDSTLKIQPAELGDSAVYLCASSLAGLCRKYNEQFFGPGTRLTVL.

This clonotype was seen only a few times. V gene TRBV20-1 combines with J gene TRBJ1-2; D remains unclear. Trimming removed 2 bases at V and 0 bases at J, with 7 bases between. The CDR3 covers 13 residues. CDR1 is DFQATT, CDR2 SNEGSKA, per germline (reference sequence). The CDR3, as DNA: TGCAGTGCTAGAAGTAGGGCTAACTATGGCTACACCTTC. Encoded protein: CSARSRANYGYTF.

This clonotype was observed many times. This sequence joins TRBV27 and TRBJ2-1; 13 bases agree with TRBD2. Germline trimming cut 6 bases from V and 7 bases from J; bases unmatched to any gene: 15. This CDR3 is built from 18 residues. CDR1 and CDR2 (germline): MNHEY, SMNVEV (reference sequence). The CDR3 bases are TGTGCCAGCAGCCGCGGACTAGCGGGAGCGGGTATCGTAAATGAGCAGTTCTTC. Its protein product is CASSRGLAGAGIVNEQFF.

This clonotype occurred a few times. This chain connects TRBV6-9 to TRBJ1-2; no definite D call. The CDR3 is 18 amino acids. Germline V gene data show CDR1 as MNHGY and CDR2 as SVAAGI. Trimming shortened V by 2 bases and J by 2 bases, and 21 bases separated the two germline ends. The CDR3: CASSYVGRPISSNYGYTF. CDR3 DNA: TGTGCCAGCAGTTATGTTGGCCGCCCCATTAGTAGCAACTATGGCTACACCTTC.

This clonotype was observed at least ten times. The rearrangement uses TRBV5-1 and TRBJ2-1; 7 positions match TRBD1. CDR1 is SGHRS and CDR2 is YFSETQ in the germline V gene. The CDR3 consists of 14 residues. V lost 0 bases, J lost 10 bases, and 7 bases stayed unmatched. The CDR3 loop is CASSLATEGQEQFF. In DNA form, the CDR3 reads TGCGCCAGCAGCTTGGCGACTGAGGGACAGGAGCAGTTCTTC.

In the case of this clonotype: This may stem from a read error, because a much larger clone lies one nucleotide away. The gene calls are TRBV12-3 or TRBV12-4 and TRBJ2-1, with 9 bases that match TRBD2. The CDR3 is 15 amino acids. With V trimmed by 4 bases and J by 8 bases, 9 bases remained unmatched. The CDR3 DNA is TGTGCCAGCAGTTCCTTAGCGGGAGCCCTGGATGAGCAGTTCTTC. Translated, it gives CASSSLAGALDEQFF.

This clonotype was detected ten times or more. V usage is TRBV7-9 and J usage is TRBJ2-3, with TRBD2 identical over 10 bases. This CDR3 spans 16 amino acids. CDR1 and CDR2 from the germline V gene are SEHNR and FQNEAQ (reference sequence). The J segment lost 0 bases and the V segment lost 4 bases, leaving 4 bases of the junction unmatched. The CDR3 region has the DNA TGTGCCAGCAGCTCGCTAGCGGGAGAGAGCACAGATACGCAGTATTTT. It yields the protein CASSSLAGESTDTQYF.

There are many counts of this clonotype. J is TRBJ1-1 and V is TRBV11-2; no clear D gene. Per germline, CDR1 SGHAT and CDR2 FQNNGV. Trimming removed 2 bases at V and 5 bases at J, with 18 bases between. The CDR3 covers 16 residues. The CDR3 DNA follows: TGTGCCAGCAGCTTAAGAAGTAACGGCGGCAGAACTGAAGCTTTCTTT. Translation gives CASSLRSNGGRTEAFF. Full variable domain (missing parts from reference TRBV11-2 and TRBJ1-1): EAGVAQSPRYKIIEKRQSVAFWCNPISGHATLYWYQQILGQGPKLLIQFQNNGVVDDSQLPKDRFSAERLKGVDSTLKIQPAKLEDSAVYLCASSLRSNGGRTEAFFGQGTRLTVV.

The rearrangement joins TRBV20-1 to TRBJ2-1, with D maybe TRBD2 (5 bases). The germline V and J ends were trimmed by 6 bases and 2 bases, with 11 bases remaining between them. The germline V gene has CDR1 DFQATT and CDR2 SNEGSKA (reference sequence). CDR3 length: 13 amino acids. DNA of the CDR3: TGCAGTGCCTACCGGGAAACCTACAATGAGCAGTTCTTC. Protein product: CSAYRETYNEQFF.

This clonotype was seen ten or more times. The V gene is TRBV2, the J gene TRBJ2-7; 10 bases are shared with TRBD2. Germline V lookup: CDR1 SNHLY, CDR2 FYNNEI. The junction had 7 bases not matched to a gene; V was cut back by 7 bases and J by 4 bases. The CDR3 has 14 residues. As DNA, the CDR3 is TGTGCCAGCAATCCGCTAGCGGGAGCTTACGAGCAGTACTTC. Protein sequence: CASNPLAGAYEQYF.

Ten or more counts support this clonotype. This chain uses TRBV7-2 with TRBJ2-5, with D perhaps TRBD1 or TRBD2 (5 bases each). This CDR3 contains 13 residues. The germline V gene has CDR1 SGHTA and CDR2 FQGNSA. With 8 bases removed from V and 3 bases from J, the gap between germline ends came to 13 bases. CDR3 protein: CASERDLEETQYF. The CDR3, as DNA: TGTGCCAGCGAACGGGACCTCGAAGAGACCCAGTACTTC.